The text below deals with one TCR beta chain. Its antigen is currently unknown. This CDR3 region has 14 residues. Germline values: CDR1 SGHTA, CDR2 FQGTGA. J was trimmed by 2 bases and V by 2 bases; bases with no gene match: 2. These data belong to a study of T cell responses to AZD1222 COVID-19 vaccine. Study-level findings and limits: Donors were largely white British and mainly female; clonal diversity was possibly underestimated. CD4 TCRs covered the whole spike, strongest at regions 160-218 and 743-854.

The table came from immunoSEQ multiplex PCR; TCRdb's copy has only in-frame clones and leaves some out. The sample's table shows over 140,000 clones. Sequences were obtained from peripheral blood. The rearrangement uses TRBV7-3 and TRBJ1-1, with 7 bases lining up with TRBD1. This clonotype was obtained from an adult in good health. For the CDR3, the DNA is TGTGCCAGCAGCTTAGTAGGGGGCAACACTGAAGCTTTCTTT. Translated, it gives CASSLVGGNTEAFF. The full variable domain, rest sourced from reference TRBV7-3 and TRBJ1-1, is GAGVSQTPSNKVTEKGKYVELRCDPISGHTALYWYRQSLGQGPEFLIYFQGTGAADDSGLPNDRFFAVRPEGSVSTLKIQRTERGDSAVYLCASSLVGGNTEAFFGQGTRLTVV.